This T cell receptor (beta chain) was identified in a study of T cells in Graves' hyperthyroidism and ophthalmopathy. PBMCs were collected from an approximately 9.3 ml volume of fresh peripheral blood. Amplified TCR beta CDR3 regions derived from RNA transcripts. Initially, a first-round RT-PCR of the TCR CDR3 employed the HTBI primer set. TCRdb recomputed calls from the multiplex PCR reads with MiXCR, one row per CDR3 protein. The sample yields 300,000 or so distinct CDR3 sequences, about 20% seen once. The sample consisted of blood. The receptor comes from a woman between 50 and 59 years old with Graves' hyperthyroidism.

The CDR3 DNA reads TGTGCCAGCGGGGGTAGCGGACTCACCTCCTACGAGCAGTACTTC. Its protein is CASGGSGLTSYEQYF. The chain employs TRBV6-1 and TRBJ2-7, with TRBD2 as a possible D gene (6 bases). The CDR3 is made up of 15 amino acids. V shed 8 bases and J shed 0 bases, with 17 bases lying between them. Germline CDR1 reads MNHNS; CDR2 reads SASEGT.